This TCR beta chain was profiled in a study of T cell repertoires in aging, cancer and after chemotherapy. About the research overall: Donors were grouped into six age bands spanning 30 or younger through 70 or older. Repeat sampling of healthy donors over several months to years showed clear clonal overlap.

TCR beta rearrangements were amplified from peripheral blood genomic DNA. Whole-study findings and limits: Healthy donors lost TCR diversity with age mainly through richness, cancer patients through richness and evenness. Rebound thymic output was suggested by rising median generation probability during chemotherapy in each cancer cohort.

A mixed TRB-A/B primer pool amplified rearranged TRB by multiplex touch-down PCR. Each CDR3 protein is one row after TCRdb ran MiXCR on the multiplex PCR reads. The sample lists some 10,000 distinct CDR3 sequences; around 35% were seen once. The CDR3 extends over 16 amino acids. The J segment lost 6 bases and the V segment lost 4 bases, leaving 13 bases of the junction unmatched. The germline V gene encodes CDR1 LNHDA and CDR2 SQIVND (reference sequence). Concerning this clonotype: Its antigen is unknown.

The sequence came from a human donor in good health. Sequencing was carried out using blood. The chain links TRBV19 to TRBJ2-7, with 9 bases fitting TRBD1. The CDR3: CASSSLNRDRAPEQYF. The CDR3 DNA reads TGTGCCAGTAGTAGCTTAAACCGGGACAGGGCGCCCGAGCAGTACTTC.